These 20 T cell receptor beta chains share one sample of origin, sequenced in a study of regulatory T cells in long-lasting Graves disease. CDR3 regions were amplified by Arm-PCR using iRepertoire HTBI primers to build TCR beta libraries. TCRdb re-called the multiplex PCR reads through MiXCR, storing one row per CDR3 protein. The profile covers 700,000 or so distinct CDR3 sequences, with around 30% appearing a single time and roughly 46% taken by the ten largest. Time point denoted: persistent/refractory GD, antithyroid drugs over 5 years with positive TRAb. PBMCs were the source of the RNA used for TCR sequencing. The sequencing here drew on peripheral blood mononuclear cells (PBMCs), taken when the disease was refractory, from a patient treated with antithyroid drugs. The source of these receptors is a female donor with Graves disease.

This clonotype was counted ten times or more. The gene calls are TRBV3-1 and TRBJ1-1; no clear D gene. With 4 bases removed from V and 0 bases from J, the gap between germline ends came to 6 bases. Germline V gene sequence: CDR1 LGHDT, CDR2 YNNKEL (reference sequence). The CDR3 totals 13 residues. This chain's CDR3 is CASSPLLNTEAFF. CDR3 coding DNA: TGTGCCAGCAGCCCGCTTCTGAACACTGAAGCTTTCTTT.

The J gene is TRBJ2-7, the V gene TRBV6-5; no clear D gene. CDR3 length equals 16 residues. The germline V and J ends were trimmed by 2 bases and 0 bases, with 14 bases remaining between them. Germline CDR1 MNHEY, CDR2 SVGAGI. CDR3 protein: CASSYTIGASSYEQYF. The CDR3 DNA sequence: TGTGCCAGCAGTTACACCATTGGAGCGTCCTCCTACGAGCAGTACTTC.

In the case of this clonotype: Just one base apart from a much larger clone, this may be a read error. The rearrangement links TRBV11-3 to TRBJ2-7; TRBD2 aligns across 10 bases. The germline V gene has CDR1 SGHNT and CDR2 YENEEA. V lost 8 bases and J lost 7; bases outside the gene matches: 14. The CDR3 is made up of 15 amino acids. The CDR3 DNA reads TGTGCCAGCGGCCATCGGCTAGCGGGAGTTAAAGAGCAGTACTTC. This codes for CASGHRLAGVKEQYF. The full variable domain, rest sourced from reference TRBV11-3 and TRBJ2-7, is EAGVVQSPRYKIIEKKQPVAFWCNPISGHNTLYWYLQNLGQGPELLIRYENEEAVDDSQLPKDRFSAERLKGVDSTLKIQPAELGDSAVYLCASGHRLAGVKEQYFGPGTRLTVT.

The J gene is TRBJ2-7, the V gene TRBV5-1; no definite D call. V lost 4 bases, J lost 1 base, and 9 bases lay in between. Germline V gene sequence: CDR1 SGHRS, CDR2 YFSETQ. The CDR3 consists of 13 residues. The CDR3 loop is CASSQSWSYEQYF. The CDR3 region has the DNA TGCGCCAGCAGCCAGTCCTGGTCCTACGAGCAGTACTTC.

The CDR3 protein is CASSVGDYEQYF. CDR3 DNA: TGTGCCAGTTCGGTAGGGGACTACGAGCAGTACTTC. The rearrangement joins TRBV19 to TRBJ2-7, with D possibly TRBD1 on 5 matching bases. Germline values: CDR1 LNHDA, CDR2 SQIVND (reference sequence). V was cut by 8 bases and J by 3 bases, with 11 bases left in between. This CDR3 has 12 amino acids.

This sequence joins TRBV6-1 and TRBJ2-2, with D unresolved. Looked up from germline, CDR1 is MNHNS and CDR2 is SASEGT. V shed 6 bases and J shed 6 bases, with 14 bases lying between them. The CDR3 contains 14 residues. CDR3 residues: CASSPTFQAGELFF. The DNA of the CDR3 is TGTGCCAGCAGCCCAACATTTCAGGCCGGGGAGCTGTTTTTT.

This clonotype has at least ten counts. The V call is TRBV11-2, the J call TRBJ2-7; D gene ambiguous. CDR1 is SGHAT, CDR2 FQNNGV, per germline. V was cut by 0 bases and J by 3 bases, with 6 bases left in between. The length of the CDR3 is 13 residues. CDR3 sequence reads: CASSLESGYEQYF. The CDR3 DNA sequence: TGTGCCAGCAGCTTAGAATCGGGCTACGAGCAGTACTTC.

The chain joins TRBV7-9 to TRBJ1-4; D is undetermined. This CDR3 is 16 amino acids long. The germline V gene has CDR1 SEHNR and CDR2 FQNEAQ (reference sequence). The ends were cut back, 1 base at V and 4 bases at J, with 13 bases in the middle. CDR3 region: CASSLVDRSLNEKLFF. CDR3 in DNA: TGTGCCAGCAGCTTAGTGGATAGAAGTCTTAATGAAAAACTGTTTTTT.

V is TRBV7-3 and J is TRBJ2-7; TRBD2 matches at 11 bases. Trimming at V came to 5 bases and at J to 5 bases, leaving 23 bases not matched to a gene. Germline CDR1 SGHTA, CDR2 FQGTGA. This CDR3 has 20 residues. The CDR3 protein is CASSAFLGGLAGGPRNEQYF. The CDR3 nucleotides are TGTGCCAGCAGCGCTTTTTTGGGGGGGCTAGCGGGAGGCCCCAGAAACGAGCAGTACTTC.

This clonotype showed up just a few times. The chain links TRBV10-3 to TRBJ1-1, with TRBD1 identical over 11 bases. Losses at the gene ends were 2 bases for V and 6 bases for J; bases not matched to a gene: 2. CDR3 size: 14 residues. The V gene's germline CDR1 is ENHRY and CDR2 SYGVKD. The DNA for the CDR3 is TGTGCCATCAGTGAGCCGGGACAGGGGGCTGAAGCTTTCTTT. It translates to CAISEPGQGAEAFF.

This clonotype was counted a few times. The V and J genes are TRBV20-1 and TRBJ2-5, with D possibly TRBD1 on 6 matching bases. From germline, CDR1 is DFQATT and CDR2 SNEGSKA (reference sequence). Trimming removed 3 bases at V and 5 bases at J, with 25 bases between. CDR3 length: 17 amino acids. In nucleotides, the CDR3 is TGCAGTGCTAGTCTACAGGGTAGTGGTGGGCGAGGGGAGACCCAGTACTTC. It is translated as CSASLQGSGGRGETQYF.

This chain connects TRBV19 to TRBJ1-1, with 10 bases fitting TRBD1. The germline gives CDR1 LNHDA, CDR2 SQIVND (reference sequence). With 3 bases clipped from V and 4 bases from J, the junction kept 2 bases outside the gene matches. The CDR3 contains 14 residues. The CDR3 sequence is CASSMTGGVTEAFF. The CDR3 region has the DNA TGTGCCAGTAGTATGACAGGGGGCGTCACTGAAGCTTTCTTT.

This CDR3 reads CASSLGGYEYTGELFF. The CDR3 DNA reads TGTGCCAGCAGCTTAGGTGGTTACGAGTACACCGGGGAGCTGTTTTTT. The chain uses TRBV13 and TRBJ2-2; D gene uncertain. The CDR3 runs 16 residues. From germline, CDR1 is PRHDT and CDR2 FYEKMQ (reference sequence). V lost 0 bases and J lost 3, with 11 bases in between.

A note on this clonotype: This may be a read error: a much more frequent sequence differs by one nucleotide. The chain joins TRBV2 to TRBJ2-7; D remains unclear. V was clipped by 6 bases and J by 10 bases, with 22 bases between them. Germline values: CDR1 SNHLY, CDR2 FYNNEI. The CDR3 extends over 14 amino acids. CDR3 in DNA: TGTGCCAGCAGGGGCCTTTCGCCCCAAGAGATCCAGTACTTC. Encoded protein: CASRGLSPQEIQYF.

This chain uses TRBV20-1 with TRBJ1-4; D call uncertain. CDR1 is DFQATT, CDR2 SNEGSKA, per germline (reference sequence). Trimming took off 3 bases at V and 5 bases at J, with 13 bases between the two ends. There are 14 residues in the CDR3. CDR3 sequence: CSASFASENEKLFF. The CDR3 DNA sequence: TGCAGTGCTAGTTTCGCATCGGAGAATGAAAAACTGTTTTTT.

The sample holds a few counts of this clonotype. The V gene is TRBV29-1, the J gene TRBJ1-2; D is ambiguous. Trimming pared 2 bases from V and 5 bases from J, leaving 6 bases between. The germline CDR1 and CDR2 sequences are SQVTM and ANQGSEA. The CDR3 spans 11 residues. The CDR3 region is CSVESQYGYTF. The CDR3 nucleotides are TGCAGCGTTGAATCCCAGTATGGCTACACCTTC.

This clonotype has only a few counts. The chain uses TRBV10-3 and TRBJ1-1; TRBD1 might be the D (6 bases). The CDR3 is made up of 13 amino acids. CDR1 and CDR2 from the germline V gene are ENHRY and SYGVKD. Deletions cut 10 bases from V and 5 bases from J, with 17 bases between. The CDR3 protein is CATQTNRETEAFF. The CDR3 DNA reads TGTGCCACCCAGACTAACAGGGAGACTGAAGCTTTCTTT.

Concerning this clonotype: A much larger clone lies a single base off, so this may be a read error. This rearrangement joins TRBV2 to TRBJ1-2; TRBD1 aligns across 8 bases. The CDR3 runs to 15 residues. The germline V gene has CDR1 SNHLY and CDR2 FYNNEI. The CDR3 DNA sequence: TGTGGCAGCAGTGAAAAGCGGACAGGGAACTATGGCTACACCTTC. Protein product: CGSSEKRTGNYGYTF.

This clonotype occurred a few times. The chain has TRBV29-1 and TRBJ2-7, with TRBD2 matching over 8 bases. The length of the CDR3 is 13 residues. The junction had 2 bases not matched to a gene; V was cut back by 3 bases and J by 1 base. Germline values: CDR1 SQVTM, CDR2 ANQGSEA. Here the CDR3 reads CSVEGLGSYEQYF. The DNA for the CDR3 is TGCAGCGTTGAGGGACTAGGGTCCTACGAGCAGTACTTC.

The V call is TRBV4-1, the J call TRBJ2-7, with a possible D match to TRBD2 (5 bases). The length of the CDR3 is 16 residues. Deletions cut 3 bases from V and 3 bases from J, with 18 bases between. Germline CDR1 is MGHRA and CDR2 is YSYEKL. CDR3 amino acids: CASSQATVGVRYEQYF. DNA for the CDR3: TGCGCCAGCAGCCAGGCGACGGTGGGAGTCCGCTACGAGCAGTACTTC.